One and the same sample provided the 18 T cell receptor beta chains below, sequenced in a study of blood T cells in healthy people across ages. Then a second PCR, running about 6 to 11 cycles, was carried out with a sample-barcoded 5' primer and a J-beta primer mix. TCRdb re-called the 5' RACE reads with MiXCR, one entry per CDR3 protein. In the table there are approximately 800,000 distinct CDR3 sequences, around 34% of which are singletons. Sequencing used blood. Receptors were obtained from a man younger than 35 in good health.

The genes are TRBV24-1 and TRBJ1-5; D call uncertain. The germline CDR1 and CDR2 sequences are KGHDR and SFDVKD. Trimming shortened V by 4 bases and J by 5 bases, and 5 bases separated the two germline ends. The CDR3 sequence is 12 residues long. CDR3 region: CATSDKHQPQHF. CDR3 bases: TGTGCCACCAGTGACAAACATCAGCCCCAGCATTTT.

This rearrangement joins TRBV3-1 to TRBJ1-3; the D gene is possibly TRBD1 (6 bases). With 4 bases removed from V and 2 bases from J, the gap between germline ends came to 15 bases. Per germline, CDR1 LGHDT and CDR2 YNNKEL (reference sequence). This CDR3 region has 16 residues. CDR3 DNA: TGTGCCAGCAGCCCACTAACGCAGGGGCCTGGAAACACCATATATTTT. Translation: CASSPLTQGPGNTIYF.

This clonotype was observed at least ten times. The chain carries TRBV5-1 and TRBJ2-5; D may be TRBD2 (5 bases). V was shortened by 0 bases and J by 1 base, with 7 bases between the two germline ends. The CDR3 loop spans 14 amino acids. Germline CDR1 and CDR2: SGHRS and YFSETQ. Written as DNA, the CDR3 is TGCGCCAGCAGCTTGGGAGGACTCCAAGAGACCCAGTACTTC. As protein: CASSLGGLQETQYF. The complete variable domain, with remaining parts taken from reference TRBV5-1 and TRBJ2-5, reads KAGVTQTPRYLIKTRGQQVTLSCSPISGHRSVSWYQQTPGQGLQFLFEYFSETQRNKGNFPGRFSGRQFSNSRSEMNVSTLELGDSALYLCASSLGGLQETQYFGPGTRLLVL.

This rearrangement joins TRBV12-3 or TRBV12-4 to TRBJ1-2; no firm D call. The CDR3 has 15 residues. The V end was cut by 6 bases, the J end by 0 bases, with 14 bases between. CDR3 in DNA: TGTGCCAGCAGGGCGGGCGGTGTTACTAACTATGGCTACACCTTC. Its translation: CASRAGGVTNYGYTF.

This chain uses TRBV11-2 with TRBJ2-7, with D perhaps TRBD1 (6 bases). The CDR3 is made up of 15 amino acids. CDR1 and CDR2 (germline): SGHAT, FQNNGV. Trimming pared 5 bases from V and 0 bases from J, leaving 14 bases between. The chain's CDR3 is CASSENRDPSYEQYF. CDR3 nucleotides: TGTGCCAGCAGCGAAAACAGGGACCCCTCCTACGAGCAGTACTTC.

The CDR3 DNA sequence: TGTGCCAGCAGTCTCCAGGGTGGGGGCACCTTC. Residues: CASSLQGGGTF. The rearrangement links TRBV12-3 or TRBV12-4 to TRBJ1-2; TRBD1 is a possible D gene (5 bases). The CDR3 runs to 11 residues. Trimming removed 5 bases from V and 13 bases from J, with 14 bases in between.

The V and J genes are TRBV2 and TRBJ2-7; D possibly corresponds to TRBD2 (5 bases). This CDR3 comprises 12 residues. The V and J ends lost 8 bases and 7 bases respectively, with 15 bases between them. Per germline, CDR1 SNHLY and CDR2 FYNNEI. CDR3 nucleotide sequence: TGTGCCAGCTCCAACGGAGGTATTGAGCAGTACTTC. Residues: CASSNGGIEQYF. The complete variable domain, with remaining parts taken from reference TRBV2 and TRBJ2-7, reads EPEVTQTPSHQVTQMGQEVILRCVPISNHLYFYWYRQILGQKVEFLVSFYNNEISEKSEIFDDQFSVERPDGSNFTLKIRSTKLEDSAMYFCASSNGGIEQYFGPGTRLTVT.

The table lists this clonotype with a few counts. This chain's CDR3 is CASSFAGRGEKLFF. The CDR3 DNA is TGTGCCAGCAGTTTCGCGGGACGGGGAGAAAAACTGTTTTTT. The chain links TRBV12-3 or TRBV12-4 to TRBJ1-4; maybe TRBD1 (5 bases). The V gene lost 3 bases and the J gene lost 8 bases, with 13 bases spanning the gap. This CDR3 is 14 amino acids long.

The CDR3: CASSQDSPAGDRDTQYF. In DNA, the CDR3 is TGTGCCAGCAGCCAAGATTCCCCAGCGGGGGACAGAGATACGCAGTATTTT. This sequence joins TRBV3-1 and TRBJ2-3; D might be TRBD2 (8 bases). Germline CDR1 LGHDT, CDR2 YNNKEL (reference sequence). The V gene lost 0 bases and the J gene lost 5 bases, with 18 bases spanning the gap. The CDR3 loop spans 17 amino acids.

This clonotype was seen at least ten times. The chain is built from TRBV3-1 and TRBJ2-1, with D unclear. The V gene lost 0 bases and the J gene lost 8 bases, with 8 bases spanning the gap. Germline V gene data show CDR1 as LGHDT and CDR2 as YNNKEL (reference sequence). The CDR3 runs to 13 residues. The CDR3 DNA sequence: TGTGCCAGCAGCCAAGATCGGCTCCATGAGCAGTTCTTC. Translated: CASSQDRLHEQFF.

The chain carries TRBV7-9 and TRBJ1-2; 7 bases map to TRBD1. V lost 5 bases and J lost 5; bases outside the gene matches: 5. CDR1 and CDR2 (germline): SEHNR, FQNEAQ (reference sequence). The CDR3 totals 13 residues. This CDR3 reads CASSPGQPYGYTF. The DNA of the CDR3 is TGTGCCAGCAGCCCGGGACAGCCATATGGCTACACCTTC. Supplemented by reference TRBV7-9 and TRBJ1-2, the full variable domain reads DTGVSQNPRHKITKRGQNVTFRCDPISEHNRLYWYRQTLGQGPEFLTYFQNEAQLEKSRLLSDRFSAERPKGSFSTLEIQRTEQGDSAMYLCASSPGQPYGYTFGSGTRLTVV.

This clonotype was detected only a few times. The chain carries TRBV4-3 and TRBJ1-1; the match to TRBD1 covers 9 bases. Germline V CDR1 and CDR2: LGHNA, YSLEER. This CDR3 comprises 14 residues. The trim removed 4 bases at V and 7 bases at J, leaving 7 bases unmatched. The CDR3 nucleotides read TGCGCCAGCAGCCGGTCGGGACAGGGCGTTGAAGCTTTCTTT. Its protein is CASSRSGQGVEAFF.

V usage is TRBV21-1 and J usage is TRBJ2-3; the table assigns TRBD1, which was not confirmed against the DNA. TRBV21-1 is reported as a pseudogene. The CDR3 has 17 residues. In DNA, the CDR3 is TGTGCCAGCAGCAAAGACACGGGGGGCGTTCCCTCGGATACGCAGTATTTT. It yields the protein CASSKDTGGVPSDTQYF.

This clonotype was counted between two and nine times. V is TRBV12-3 or TRBV12-4 and J is TRBJ2-4; D tentatively fits TRBD1 or TRBD2 (6 bases each). Deletions cut 2 bases from V and 3 bases from J, with 14 bases between. The CDR3 totals 16 residues. CDR3 residues: CASSLLGGEGKNIQYF. The CDR3 DNA is TGTGCCAGCAGTTTATTGGGGGGCGAAGGCAAAAACATTCAGTACTTC.

This rearrangement joins TRBV19 to TRBJ1-5; D is unclear. Between the trimmed V and J ends, which lost 0 bases and 4 bases, there was a span of 10 bases. Germline CDR1 is LNHDA and CDR2 is SQIVND (reference sequence). CDR3 size: 15 residues. The CDR3: CASSIEKAANQPQHF. The CDR3 DNA is TGTGCCAGTAGTATAGAAAAGGCAGCAAATCAGCCCCAGCATTTT.

The chain has TRBV5-1 and TRBJ1-2, with D maybe TRBD1 (6 bases). V lost 7 bases, J lost 4 bases, and 20 bases lay in between. Germline V gene data show CDR1 as SGHRS and CDR2 as YFSETQ. The CDR3 totals 15 residues. The CDR3 nucleotides are TGCGCCAGCGGCCCGGAAAGCAGGGGAGGCTATGGCTACACCTTC. It encodes CASGPESRGGYGYTF.

This clonotype was detected only a few times. The chain has TRBV6-5 and TRBJ1-2; no clear D. Per germline, CDR1 MNHEY and CDR2 SVGAGI. Trimming shortened V by 6 bases and J by 6 bases, and 11 bases separated the two germline ends. CDR3 length: 12 residues. CDR3: CASRPPRHGYTF. For the CDR3, the DNA is TGTGCCAGCAGGCCTCCAAGGCATGGCTACACCTTC.

V gene TRBV25-1 combines with J gene TRBJ2-5; D is uncertain. Trimming shortened V by 0 bases and J by 11 bases, and 22 bases separated the two germline ends. Germline loops: CDR1 MGHDK, CDR2 SYGVNS. The CDR3 contains 16 residues. CDR3 region: CASSEYNFPPGNEQYF. CDR3 bases: TGTGCCAGCAGTGAATACAACTTTCCCCCGGGTAATGAGCAGTACTTC. Full variable domain (rest looked up from reference TRBV25-1 and TRBJ2-5): EADIYQTPRYLVIGTGKKITLECSQTMGHDKMYWYQQDPGMELHLIHYSYGVNSTEKGDLSSESTVSRIRTEHFPLTLESARPSHTSQYLCASSEYNFPPGNEQYFGPGTRLLVL.